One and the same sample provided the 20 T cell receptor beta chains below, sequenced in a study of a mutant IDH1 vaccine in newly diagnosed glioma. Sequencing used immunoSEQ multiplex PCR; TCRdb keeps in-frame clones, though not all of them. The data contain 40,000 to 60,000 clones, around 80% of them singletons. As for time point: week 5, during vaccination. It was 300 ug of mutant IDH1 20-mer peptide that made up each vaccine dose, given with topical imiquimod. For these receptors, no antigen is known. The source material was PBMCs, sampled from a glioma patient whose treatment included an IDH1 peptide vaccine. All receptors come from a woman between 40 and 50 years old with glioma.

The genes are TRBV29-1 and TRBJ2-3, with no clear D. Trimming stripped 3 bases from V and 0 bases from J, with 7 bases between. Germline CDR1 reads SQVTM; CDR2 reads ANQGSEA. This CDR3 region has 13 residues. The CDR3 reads CSVDGPSTDTQYF. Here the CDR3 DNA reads TGCAGCGTTGATGGGCCAAGCACAGATACGCAGTATTTT.

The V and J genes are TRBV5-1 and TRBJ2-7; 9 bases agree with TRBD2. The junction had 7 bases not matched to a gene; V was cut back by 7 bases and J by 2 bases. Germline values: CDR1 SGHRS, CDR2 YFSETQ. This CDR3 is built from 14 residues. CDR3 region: CASGSGGPTYEQYF. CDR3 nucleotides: TGCGCCAGCGGCAGCGGGGGGCCTACCTACGAGCAGTACTTC.

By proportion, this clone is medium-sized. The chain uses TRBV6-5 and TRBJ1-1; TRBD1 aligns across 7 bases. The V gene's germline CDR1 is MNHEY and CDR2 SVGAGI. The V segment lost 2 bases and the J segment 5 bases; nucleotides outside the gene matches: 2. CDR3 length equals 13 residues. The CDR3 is CASSYLTGTEAFF. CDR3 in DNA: TGTGCCAGCAGTTACCTGACAGGGACTGAAGCTTTCTTT.

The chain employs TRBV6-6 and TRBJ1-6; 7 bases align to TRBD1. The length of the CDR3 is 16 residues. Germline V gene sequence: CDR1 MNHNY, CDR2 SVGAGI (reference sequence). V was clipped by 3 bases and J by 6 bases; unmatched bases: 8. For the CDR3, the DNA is TGTGCCAGCAGTTATTTATCCGACAGGGCTAATTCACCCCTCCACTTT. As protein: CASSYLSDRANSPLHF.

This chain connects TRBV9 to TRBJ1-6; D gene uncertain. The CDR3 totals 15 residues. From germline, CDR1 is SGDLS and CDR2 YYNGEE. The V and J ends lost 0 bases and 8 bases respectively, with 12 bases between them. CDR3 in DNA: TGTGCCAGCAGCGTAGCATCGGGTGGGGATTCACCCCTCCACTTT. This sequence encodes CASSVASGGDSPLHF.

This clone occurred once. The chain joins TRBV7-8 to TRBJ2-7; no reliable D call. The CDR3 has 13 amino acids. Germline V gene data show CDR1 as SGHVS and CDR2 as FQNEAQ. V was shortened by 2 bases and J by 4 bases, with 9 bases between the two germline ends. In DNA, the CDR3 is TGTGCCAGCAGCTTACAGCAGTTTTACGAGCAGTACTTC. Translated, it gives CASSLQQFYEQYF.

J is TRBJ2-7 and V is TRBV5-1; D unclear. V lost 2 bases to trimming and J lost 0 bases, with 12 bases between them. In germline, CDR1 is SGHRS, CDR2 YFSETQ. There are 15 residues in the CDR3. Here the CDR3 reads CASSFNAVTSYEQYF. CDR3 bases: TGCGCCAGCAGCTTTAACGCGGTGACCTCCTACGAGCAGTACTTC.

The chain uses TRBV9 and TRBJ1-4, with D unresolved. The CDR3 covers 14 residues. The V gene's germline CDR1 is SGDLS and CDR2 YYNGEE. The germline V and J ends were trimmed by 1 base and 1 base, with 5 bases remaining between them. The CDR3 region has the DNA TGTGCCAGCAGCGTACTGGAAACTAATGAAAAACTGTTTTTT. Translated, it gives CASSVLETNEKLFF.

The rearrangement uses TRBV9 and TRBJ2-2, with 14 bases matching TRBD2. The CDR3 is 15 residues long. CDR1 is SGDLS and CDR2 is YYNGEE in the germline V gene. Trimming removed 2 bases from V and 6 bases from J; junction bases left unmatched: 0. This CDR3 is CASSVTSGGAGELFF. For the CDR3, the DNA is TGTGCCAGCAGCGTGACTAGCGGGGGGGCCGGGGAGCTGTTTTTT. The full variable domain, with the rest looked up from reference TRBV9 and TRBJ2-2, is DSGVTQTPKHLITATGQRVTLRCSPRSGDLSVYWYQQSLDQGLQFLIQYYNGEERAKGNILERFSAQQFPDLHSELNLSSLELGDSALYFCASSVTSGGAGELFFGEGSRLTVL.

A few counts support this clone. DNA of the CDR3: TGTGCCAGCAGCTCCGGCTCATCCGGGACCCTACACAATGAGCAGTTCTTC. This codes for CASSSGSSGTLHNEQFF. The gene calls are TRBV7-9 and TRBJ2-1; TRBD1 or TRBD2 may be the D gene (5 bases each). CDR1 SEHNR and CDR2 FQNEAQ come from the germline V gene (reference sequence). The CDR3 covers 17 residues. V lost 4 bases and J 5 bases, leaving 21 bases between the germline ends.

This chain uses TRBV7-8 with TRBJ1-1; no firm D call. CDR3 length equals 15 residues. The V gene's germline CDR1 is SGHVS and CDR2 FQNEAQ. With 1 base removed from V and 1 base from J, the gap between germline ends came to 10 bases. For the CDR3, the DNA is TGTGCCAGCAGCTTAGGATTGACTGGGAACACTGAAGCTTTCTTT. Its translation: CASSLGLTGNTEAFF.

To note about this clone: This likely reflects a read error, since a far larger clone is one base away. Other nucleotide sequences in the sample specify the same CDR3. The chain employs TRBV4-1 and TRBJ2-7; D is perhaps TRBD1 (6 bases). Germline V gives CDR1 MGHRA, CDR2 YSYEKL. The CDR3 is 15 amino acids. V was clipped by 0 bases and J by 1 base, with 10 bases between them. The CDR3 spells CASSQETGLSYEQYF. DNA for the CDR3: TGCGCCAGCAGCCAAGAGACAGGATTGTCCTACGAGCAGTACTTC.

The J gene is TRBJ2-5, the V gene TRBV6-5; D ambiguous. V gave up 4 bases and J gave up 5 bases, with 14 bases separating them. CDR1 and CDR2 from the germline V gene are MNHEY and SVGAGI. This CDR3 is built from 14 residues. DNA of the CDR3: TGTGCCAGCAGTTCTCCTAGGGCGGAGGAGACCCAGTACTTC. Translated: CASSSPRAEETQYF.

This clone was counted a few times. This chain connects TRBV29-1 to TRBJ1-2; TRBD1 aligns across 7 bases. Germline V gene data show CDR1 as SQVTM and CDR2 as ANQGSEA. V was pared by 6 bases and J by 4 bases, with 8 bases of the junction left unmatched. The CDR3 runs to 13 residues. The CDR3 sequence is CSVDDRAGYGYTF. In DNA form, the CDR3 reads TGCAGCGTGGACGACAGGGCAGGCTATGGCTACACCTTC.

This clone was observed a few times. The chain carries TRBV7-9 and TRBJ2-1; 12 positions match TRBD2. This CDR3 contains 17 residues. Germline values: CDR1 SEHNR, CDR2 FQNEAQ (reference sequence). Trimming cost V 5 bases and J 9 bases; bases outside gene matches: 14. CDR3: CASSPLQGLAGRPEQFF. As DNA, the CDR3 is TGTGCCAGCAGCCCTCTACAAGGACTAGCGGGGCGACCTGAGCAGTTCTTC.

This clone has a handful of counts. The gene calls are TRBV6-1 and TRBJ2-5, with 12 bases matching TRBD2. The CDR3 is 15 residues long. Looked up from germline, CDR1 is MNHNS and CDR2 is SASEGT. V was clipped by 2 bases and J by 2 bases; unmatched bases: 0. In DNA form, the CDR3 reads TGTGCCAGCAGTGAACTAGCGGGGGGGCAAGAGACCCAGTACTTC. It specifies CASSELAGGQETQYF.

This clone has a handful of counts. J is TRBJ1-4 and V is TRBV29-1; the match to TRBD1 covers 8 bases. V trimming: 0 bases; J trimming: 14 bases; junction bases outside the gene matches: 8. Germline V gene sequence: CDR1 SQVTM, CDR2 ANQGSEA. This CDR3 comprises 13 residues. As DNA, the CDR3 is TGCAGCGTTGAAGATGTGGGACAGGTTGGTCTGTTTTTT. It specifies CSVEDVGQVGLFF.

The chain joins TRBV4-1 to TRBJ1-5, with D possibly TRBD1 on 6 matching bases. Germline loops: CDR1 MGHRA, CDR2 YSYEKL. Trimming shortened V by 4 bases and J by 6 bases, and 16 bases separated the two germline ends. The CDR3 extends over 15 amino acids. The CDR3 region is CASSLPGQGGQPQHF. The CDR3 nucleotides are TGCGCCAGCAGCCTACCGGGACAAGGGGGTCAGCCCCAGCATTTT.

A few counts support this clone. The CDR3 is CASGPGQGRSEAFF. The CDR3 DNA sequence: TGTGCTAGTGGCCCCGGACAGGGTCGTTCTGAAGCTTTCTTT. The V and J genes are TRBV12-5 and TRBJ1-1; TRBD1 matches at 8 bases. Germline V gene data show CDR1 as LGHNT and CDR2 as FRNRAP. Trimming cost V 6 bases and J 6 bases; bases outside gene matches: 9. The CDR3 contains 14 residues.

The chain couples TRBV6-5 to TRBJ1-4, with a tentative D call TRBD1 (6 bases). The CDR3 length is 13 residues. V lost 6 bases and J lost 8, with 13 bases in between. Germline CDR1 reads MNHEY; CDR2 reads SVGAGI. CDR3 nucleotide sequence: TGTGCCAGCAGCCCAGGGGTAGCCGAAAAACTGTTTTTT. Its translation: CASSPGVAEKLFF.